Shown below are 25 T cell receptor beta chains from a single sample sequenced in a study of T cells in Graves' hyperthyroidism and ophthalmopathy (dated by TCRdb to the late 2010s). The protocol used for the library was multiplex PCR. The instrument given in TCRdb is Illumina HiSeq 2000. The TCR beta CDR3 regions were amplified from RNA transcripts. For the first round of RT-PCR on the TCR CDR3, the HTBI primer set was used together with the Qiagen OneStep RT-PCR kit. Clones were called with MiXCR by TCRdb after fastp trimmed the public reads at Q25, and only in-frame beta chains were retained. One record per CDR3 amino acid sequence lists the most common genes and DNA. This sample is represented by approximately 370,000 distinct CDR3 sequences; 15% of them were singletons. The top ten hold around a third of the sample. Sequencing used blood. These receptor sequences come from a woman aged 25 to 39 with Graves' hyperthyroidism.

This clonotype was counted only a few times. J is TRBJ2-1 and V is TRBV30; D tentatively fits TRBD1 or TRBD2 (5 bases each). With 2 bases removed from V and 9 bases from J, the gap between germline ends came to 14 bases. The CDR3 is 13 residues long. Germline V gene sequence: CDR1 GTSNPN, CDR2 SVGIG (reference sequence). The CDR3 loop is CAWSWDRSLEQFF. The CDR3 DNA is TGTGCCTGGAGTTGGGACCGTAGTCTTGAGCAGTTCTTC. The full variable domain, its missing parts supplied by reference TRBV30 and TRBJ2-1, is SQTIHQWPATLVQPVGSPLSLECTVEGTSNPNLYWYRQAAGRGLQLLFYSVGIGQISSEVPQNLSASRPQDRQFILSSKKLLLSDSGFYLCAWSWDRSLEQFFGPGTRLTVL.

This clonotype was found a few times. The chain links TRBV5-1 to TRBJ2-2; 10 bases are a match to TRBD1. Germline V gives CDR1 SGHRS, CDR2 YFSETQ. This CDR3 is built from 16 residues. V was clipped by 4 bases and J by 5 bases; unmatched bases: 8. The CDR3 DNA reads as TGCGCCAGCAGCGGCCGGGACAGGGGCATAACCGGGGAGCTGTTTTTT. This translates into CASSGRDRGITGELFF.

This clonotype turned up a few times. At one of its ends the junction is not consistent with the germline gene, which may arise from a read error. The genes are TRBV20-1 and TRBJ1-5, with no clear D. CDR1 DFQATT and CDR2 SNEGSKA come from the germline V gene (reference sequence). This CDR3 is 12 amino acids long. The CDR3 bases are TGCAGTGCTAGAGATAGCTATCAGCCCCAGCATTTT. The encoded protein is CSARDSYQPQHF.

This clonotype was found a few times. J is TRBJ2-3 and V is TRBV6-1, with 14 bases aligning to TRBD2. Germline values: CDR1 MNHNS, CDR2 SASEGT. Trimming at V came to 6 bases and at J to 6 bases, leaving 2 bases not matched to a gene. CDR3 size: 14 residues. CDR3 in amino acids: CASRRTSGRDTQYF. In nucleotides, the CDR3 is TGTGCCAGCAGAAGGACTAGCGGGAGGGATACGCAGTATTTT.

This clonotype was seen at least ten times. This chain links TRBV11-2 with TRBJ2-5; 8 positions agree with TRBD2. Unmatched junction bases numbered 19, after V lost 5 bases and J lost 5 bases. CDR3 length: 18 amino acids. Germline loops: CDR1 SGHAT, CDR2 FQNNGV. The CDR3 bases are TGTGCCAGCAGCCCAATGGGGACGGGAGGGCCGGTGGGGGAGACCCAGTACTTC. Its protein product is CASSPMGTGGPVGETQYF. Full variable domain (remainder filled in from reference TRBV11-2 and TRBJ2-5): EAGVAQSPRYKIIEKRQSVAFWCNPISGHATLYWYQQILGQGPKLLIQFQNNGVVDDSQLPKDRFSAERLKGVDSTLKIQPAKLEDSAVYLCASSPMGTGGPVGETQYFGPGTRLLVL.

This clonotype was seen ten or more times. CDR3 sequence: CASSLSGMNTEAFF. Here the CDR3 DNA reads TGTGCCAGCAGTTTATCGGGTATGAACACTGAAGCTTTCTTT. The J gene is TRBJ1-1, the V gene TRBV27; D is unclear. Trimming left V 0 bases short and J 0 bases short, with 5 bases between. CDR1 and CDR2 (germline): MNHEY, SMNVEV (reference sequence). The CDR3 consists of 14 residues.

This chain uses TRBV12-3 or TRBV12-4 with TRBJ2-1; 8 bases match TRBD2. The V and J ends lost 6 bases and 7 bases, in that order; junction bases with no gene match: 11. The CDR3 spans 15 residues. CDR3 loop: CASSQTGLGVNEQFF. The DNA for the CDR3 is TGTGCCAGCAGCCAGACGGGACTAGGGGTGAATGAGCAGTTCTTC.

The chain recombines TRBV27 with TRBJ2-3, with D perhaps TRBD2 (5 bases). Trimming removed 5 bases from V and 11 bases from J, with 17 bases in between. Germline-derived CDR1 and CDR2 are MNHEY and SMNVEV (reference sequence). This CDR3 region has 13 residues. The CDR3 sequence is CASSPSSRGWQYF. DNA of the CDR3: TGTGCCAGCAGTCCATCAAGCCGGGGTTGGCAGTATTTT.

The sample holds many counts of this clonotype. The CDR3 sequence is CASSLAPGQSYEQYF. DNA for the CDR3: TGTGCCAGCAGCTTAGCTCCCGGACAGTCCTACGAGCAGTACTTC. The rearrangement joins TRBV11-1 to TRBJ2-7, with D perhaps matching TRBD1 (6 bases). Germline CDR1 and CDR2: SGHAT and FQDESV (reference sequence). Trimming took off 0 bases at V and 1 base at J, with 10 bases between the two ends. The CDR3 is 15 amino acids.

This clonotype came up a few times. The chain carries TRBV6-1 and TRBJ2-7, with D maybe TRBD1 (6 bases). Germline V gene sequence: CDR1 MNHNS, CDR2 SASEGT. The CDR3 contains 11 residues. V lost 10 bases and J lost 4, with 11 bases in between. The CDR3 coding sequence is TGTGCCACGGGACATTTATACGAGCAGTACTTC. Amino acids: CATGHLYEQYF.

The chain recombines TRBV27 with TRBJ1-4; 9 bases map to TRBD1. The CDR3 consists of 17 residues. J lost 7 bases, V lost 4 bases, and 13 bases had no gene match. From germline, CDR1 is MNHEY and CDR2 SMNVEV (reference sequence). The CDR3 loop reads CASSSYVPGQGSEKLFF. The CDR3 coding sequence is TGTGCCAGCAGTTCCTATGTACCGGGACAGGGAAGTGAAAAACTGTTTTTT.

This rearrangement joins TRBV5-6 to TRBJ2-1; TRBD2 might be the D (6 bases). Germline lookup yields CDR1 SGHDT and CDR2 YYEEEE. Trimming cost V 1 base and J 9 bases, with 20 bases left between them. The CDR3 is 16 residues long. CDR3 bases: TGTGCCAGCAGCTTGAGGCGGGACCGAGGCCCCGGTGAGCAGTTCTTC. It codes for CASSLRRDRGPGEQFF.

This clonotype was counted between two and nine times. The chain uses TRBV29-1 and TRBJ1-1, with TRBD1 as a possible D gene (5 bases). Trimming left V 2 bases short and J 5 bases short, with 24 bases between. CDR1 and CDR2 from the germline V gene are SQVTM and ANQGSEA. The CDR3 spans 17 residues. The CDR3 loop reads CSVESAAGLARVTEAFF. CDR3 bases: TGCAGCGTTGAATCCGCGGCAGGGCTCGCTAGGGTGACTGAAGCTTTCTTT.

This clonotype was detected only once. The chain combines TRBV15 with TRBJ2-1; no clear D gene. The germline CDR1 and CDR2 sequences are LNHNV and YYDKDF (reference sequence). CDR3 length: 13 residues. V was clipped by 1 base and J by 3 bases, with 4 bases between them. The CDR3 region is CATSRGNYNEQFF. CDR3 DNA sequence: TGTGCCACCAGCAGAGGGAACTACAATGAGCAGTTCTTC. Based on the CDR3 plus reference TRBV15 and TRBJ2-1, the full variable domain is DAMVIQNPRYQVTQFGKPVTLSCSQTLNHNVMYWYQQKSSQAPKLLFHYYDKDFNNEADTPDNFQSRRPNTSFCFLDIRSPGLGDTAMYLCATSRGNYNEQFFGPGTRLTVL.

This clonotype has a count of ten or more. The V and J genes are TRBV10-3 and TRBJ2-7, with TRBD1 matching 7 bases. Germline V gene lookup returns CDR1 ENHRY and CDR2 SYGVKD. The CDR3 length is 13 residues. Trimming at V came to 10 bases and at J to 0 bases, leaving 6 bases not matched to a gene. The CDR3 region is CATSWDSSYEQYF. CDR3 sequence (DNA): TGTGCCACCTCGTGGGACAGCTCCTACGAGCAGTACTTC.

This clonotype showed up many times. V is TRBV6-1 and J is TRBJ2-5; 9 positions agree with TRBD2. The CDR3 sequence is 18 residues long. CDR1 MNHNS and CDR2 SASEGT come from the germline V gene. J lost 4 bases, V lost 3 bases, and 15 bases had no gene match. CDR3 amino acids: CASSELLAGGPGAETQYF. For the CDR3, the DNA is TGTGCCAGCAGTGAGCTTTTGGCGGGAGGGCCTGGGGCAGAGACCCAGTACTTC.

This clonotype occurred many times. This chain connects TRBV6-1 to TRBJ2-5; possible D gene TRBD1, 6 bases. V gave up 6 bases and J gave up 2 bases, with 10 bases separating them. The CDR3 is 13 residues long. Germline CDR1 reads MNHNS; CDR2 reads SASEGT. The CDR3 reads CASRGTLQETQYF. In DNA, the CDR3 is TGTGCCAGCAGAGGGACACTTCAAGAGACCCAGTACTTC.

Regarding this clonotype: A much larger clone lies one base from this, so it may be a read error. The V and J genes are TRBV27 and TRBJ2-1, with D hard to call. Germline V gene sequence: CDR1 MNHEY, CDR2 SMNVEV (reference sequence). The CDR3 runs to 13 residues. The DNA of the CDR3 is TGTGTCAGCAGTTTGCGCAGGTTCAATGAGCAGTTCTTC. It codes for CVSSLRRFNEQFF.

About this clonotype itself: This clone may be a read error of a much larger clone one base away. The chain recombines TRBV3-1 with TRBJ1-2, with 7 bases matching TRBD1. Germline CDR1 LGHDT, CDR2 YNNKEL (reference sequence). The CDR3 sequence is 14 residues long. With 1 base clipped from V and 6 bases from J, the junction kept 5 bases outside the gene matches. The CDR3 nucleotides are TGTGCCAGCAGCCAAGCAGGGGGTAGTGATGGCTACACCTTC. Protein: CASSQAGGSDGYTF.

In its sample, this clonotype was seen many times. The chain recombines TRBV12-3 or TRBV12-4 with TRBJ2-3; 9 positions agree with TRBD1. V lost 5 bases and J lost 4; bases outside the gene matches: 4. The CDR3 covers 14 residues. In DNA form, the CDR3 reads TGTGCCAGCAGTCCCCGGGACAGGGCAGATACGCAGTATTTT. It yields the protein CASSPRDRADTQYF.

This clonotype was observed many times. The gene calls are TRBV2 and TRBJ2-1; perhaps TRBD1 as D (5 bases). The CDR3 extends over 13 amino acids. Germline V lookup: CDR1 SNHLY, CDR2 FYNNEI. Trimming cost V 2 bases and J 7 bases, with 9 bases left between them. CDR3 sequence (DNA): TGTGCCAGCAGTGAATCTAGGGGAAATGAGCAGTTCTTC. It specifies CASSESRGNEQFF.

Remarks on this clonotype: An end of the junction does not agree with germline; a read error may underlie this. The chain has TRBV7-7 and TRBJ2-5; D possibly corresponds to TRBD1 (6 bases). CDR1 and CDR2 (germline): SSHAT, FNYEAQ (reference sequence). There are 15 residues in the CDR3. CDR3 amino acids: CASSLTGKSQETQYF. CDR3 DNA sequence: TGTGCTAGCAGCTTAACAGGGAAAAGCCAAGAGACCCAGTACTTC. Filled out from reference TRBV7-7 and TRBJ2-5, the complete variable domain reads GAGVSQSPRYKVTKRGQDVTLRCDPISSHATLYWYQQALGQGPEFLTYFNYEAQPDKSGLPSDRFSAERPEGSISTLTIQRTEQRDSAMYRCASSLTGKSQETQYFGPGTRLLVL.

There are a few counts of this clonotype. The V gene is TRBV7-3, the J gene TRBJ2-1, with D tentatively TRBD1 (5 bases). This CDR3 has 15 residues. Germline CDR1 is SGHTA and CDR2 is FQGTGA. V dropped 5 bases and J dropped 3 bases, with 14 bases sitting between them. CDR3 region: CASSLADTLYNEQFF. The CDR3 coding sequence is TGTGCCAGCAGCCTCGCGGACACCCTCTACAATGAGCAGTTCTTC.

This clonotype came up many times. CDR3 in DNA: TGTGCCAGCAGTTCTATCTCACTGCACGCCTCCTACGAGCAGTACTTC. It encodes CASSSISLHASYEQYF. The chain joins TRBV12-3 or TRBV12-4 to TRBJ2-7, with D uncertain. V shed 4 bases and J shed 0 bases, with 16 bases lying between them. CDR3 length: 16 residues.

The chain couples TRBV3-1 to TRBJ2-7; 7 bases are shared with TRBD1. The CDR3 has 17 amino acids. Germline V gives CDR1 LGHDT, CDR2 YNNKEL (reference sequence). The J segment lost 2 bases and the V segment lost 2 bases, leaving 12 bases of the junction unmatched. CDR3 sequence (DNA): TGTGCCAGCAGCCAAACCAATAGACAGGGTGGAGCCTACGAGCAGTACTTC. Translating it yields CASSQTNRQGGAYEQYF.